The 28 T cell receptor beta chains below come from one sample, sequenced in a study of blood T cell repertoires in COVID-19. The protocol was immunoSEQ multiplex PCR, while the TCRdb copy is restricted to in-frame clones and leaves out a portion. This sample carries 150,000 to 200,000 clones, 92% of them seen once, and the ten largest clones take nearly 5%. The sequencing sample was made of peripheral blood. The source is a man under 40 with COVID-19, enrolled during active disease.

The V gene is TRBV28, the J gene TRBJ1-1; no reliable D call. Germline V lookup: CDR1 MDHEN, CDR2 SYDVKM. The CDR3 length is 14 residues. V was cut by 7 bases and J by 1 base, with 13 bases left in between. CDR3 DNA: TGTGCCAGCAACCCGATAGCAGCGAACACTGAAGCTTTCTTT. Encoded protein: CASNPIAANTEAFF.

The chain carries TRBV7-6 and TRBJ2-7; no clear D gene. CDR1 SGHVS and CDR2 FNYEAQ come from the germline V gene. Trimming pared 2 bases from V and 6 bases from J, leaving 14 bases between. This CDR3 spans 14 amino acids. CDR3 amino acids: CASSLRQDLSEQYF. DNA for the CDR3: TGTGCCAGCAGCTTACGGCAGGATCTATCCGAGCAGTACTTC.

The J gene is TRBJ2-6, the V gene TRBV10-3, with no clear D. This CDR3 contains 14 residues. Per the germline V gene, CDR1 is ENHRY and CDR2 is SYGVKD. The V end was cut by 3 bases, the J end by 0 bases, with 3 bases between. The CDR3 loop is CAISDSSGANVLTF. CDR3 DNA: TGTGCCATCAGTGACAGCTCTGGGGCCAACGTCCTGACTTTC.

V and J are TRBV20-1 and TRBJ1-4; a weak D match, TRBD1 (6 bases). The CDR3 contains 13 residues. V lost 3 bases and J 5 bases, leaving 10 bases between the germline ends. The V gene's germline CDR1 is DFQATT and CDR2 SNEGSKA (reference sequence). In DNA form, the CDR3 reads TGCAGTGCTAGTCGACAGGCGAATGAAAAACTGTTTTTT. It is translated as CSASRQANEKLFF.

V gene TRBV7-2 combines with J gene TRBJ1-2; the D gene is possibly TRBD1 (6 bases). The CDR3 length is 14 residues. From germline, CDR1 is SGHTA and CDR2 FQGNSA. Trimming left V 5 bases short and J 2 bases short, with 12 bases between. The CDR3 bases are TGTGCCAGCAGCAGCCGGACAGCAAACTATGGCTACACCTTC. Its protein product is CASSSRTANYGYTF.

The gene calls are TRBV23-1 and TRBJ1-1; a weak D match, TRBD1 (5 bases). TRBV23-1 is placed among ORFs of uncertain function. V was trimmed by 3 bases and J by 4 bases, leaving 18 bases between them. The CDR3 extends over 16 amino acids. The DNA of the CDR3 is TGCGCCAGCAGTCACCAAATAGGGAGGGGAGTCACTGAAGCTTTCTTT. Translating gives CASSHQIGRGVTEAFF.

The chain combines TRBV3-1 (or the pseudogene TRBV3-2) with TRBJ1-6; D unclear. This CDR3 is built from 14 residues. The germline V and J ends were trimmed by 5 bases and 10 bases, with 15 bases remaining between them. The germline gives CDR1 LGHDT, CDR2 YNNKEL (reference sequence). CDR3 in amino acids: CASSSPSSLSPLHF. CDR3 sequence (DNA): TGTGCCAGCAGCTCCCCAAGTAGTCTGTCACCCCTCCACTTT.

V usage is TRBV7-2 and J usage is TRBJ1-3; D unclear. V lost 5 bases and J 3 bases, leaving 14 bases between the germline ends. The CDR3 runs 15 residues. CDR1 and CDR2 from the germline V gene are SGHTA and FQGNSA. CDR3 region: CASSPRTLNGNTIYF. The CDR3 nucleotides are TGTGCCAGCAGCCCGCGGACTTTAAATGGAAACACCATATATTTT.

This chain uses TRBV19 with TRBJ1-4, with TRBD1 as a possible D gene (5 bases). CDR1 and CDR2 from the germline V gene are LNHDA and SQIVND (reference sequence). This CDR3 has 14 amino acids. The germline V and J ends were trimmed by 2 bases and 5 bases, with 9 bases remaining between them. CDR3 residues: CASSISAGNEKLFF. CDR3 nucleotides: TGTGCCAGTAGTATATCGGCAGGGAATGAAAAACTGTTTTTT. The full variable domain, in which reference TRBV19 and TRBJ1-4 provide the parts outside the CDR3, is DGGITQSPKYLFRKEGQNVTLSCEQNLNHDAMYWYRQDPGQGLRLIYYSQIVNDFQKGDIAEGYSVSREKKESFPLTVTSAQKNPTAFYLCASSISAGNEKLFFGSGTQLSVL.

The chain joins TRBV7-9 to TRBJ2-7; a possible D gene is TRBD2 (5 bases). This CDR3 is 13 amino acids long. CDR1 and CDR2 from the germline V gene are SEHNR and FQNEAQ (reference sequence). V was shortened by 5 bases and J by 5 bases, with 13 bases between the two germline ends. CDR3 coding DNA: TGTGCCAGCAGCGGACTGGGAAACGACGAGCAGTACTTC. This sequence encodes CASSGLGNDEQYF. Combining the CDR3 with reference TRBV7-9 and TRBJ2-7 gives the whole variable domain DTGVSQNPRHKITKRGQNVTFRCDPISEHNRLYWYRQTLGQGPEFLTYFQNEAQLEKSRLLSDRFSAERPKGSFSTLEIQRTEQGDSAMYLCASSGLGNDEQYFGPGTRLTVT.

Written as DNA, the CDR3 is TGTGCCAGCAGCCCAGCGGGGGCTCTGGAACATATCCTCCTGACTTTC. This translates into CASSPAGALEHILLTF. This chain joins TRBV5-4 and TRBJ2-6; 8 bases align to TRBD2. V lost 4 bases to trimming and J lost 14 bases; unmatched junction nucleotides: 17. Germline loops: CDR1 SGHNT, CDR2 YYREEE (reference sequence). The CDR3 extends over 16 amino acids.

This chain joins TRBV2 and TRBJ1-2; a weak D match, TRBD1 (5 bases). Trimming took 7 bases from V and 8 from J, leaving 26 bases between them. CDR1 and CDR2 (germline): SNHLY, FYNNEI. The CDR3 is made up of 16 amino acids. The CDR3 nucleotides are TGTGCCAGCACCGACTTGAGAGACAGTGGGCCCAGAGGCTACACCTTC. Translated, it gives CASTDLRDSGPRGYTF.

For this clone: Other DNA sequences in this sample translate to the same CDR3. This rearrangement joins TRBV3-1 (or the pseudogene TRBV3-2) to TRBJ2-2; 9 bases match TRBD2. Trimming took 4 bases from V and 2 from J; bases not matched to a gene: 2. The CDR3 contains 15 residues. Germline V gives CDR1 LGHDT, CDR2 YNNKEL (reference sequence). The CDR3 loop reads CASSRLAVNTGELFF. For the CDR3, the DNA is TGTGCCAGCAGCCGACTAGCGGTAAACACCGGGGAGCTGTTTTTT.

The chain links TRBV28 to TRBJ1-2, with D perhaps matching TRBD1 (5 bases). CDR1 is MDHEN, CDR2 SYDVKM, per germline. Trimming stripped 7 bases from V and 2 bases from J, with 14 bases between. The CDR3 sequence is 14 residues long. The CDR3 nucleotides are TGTGCCAGCACCCAAGGGGTTTCCAACTATGGCTACACCTTC. Protein product: CASTQGVSNYGYTF.

The table lists this clone with a count of one. The chain joins TRBV5-3 to TRBJ2-7, with D maybe TRBD2 (6 bases). TRBV5-3 is recorded as an ORF, its role being uncertain. With 3 bases removed from V and 3 bases from J, the gap between germline ends came to 10 bases. There are 13 residues in the CDR3. CDR3 residues: CARSYGGNYEQYF. CDR3 nucleotide sequence: TGTGCCAGAAGCTATGGAGGGAACTACGAGCAGTACTTC.

Of note for this clone: One junction end does not reproduce the germline sequence, and a read error may be involved. This chain's CDR3 is CASSLSAGPSYEQYF. DNA of the CDR3: TGTGCCAGCAGTCTATCAGCGGGGCCCTCCTACGAGCAGTACTTC. The chain uses TRBV27 and TRBJ2-7, with 7 bases that match TRBD2. Germline V CDR1 and CDR2: MNHEY, SMNVEV (reference sequence). The CDR3 covers 15 residues.

This clone was detected once. The rearrangement joins TRBV5-1 to TRBJ1-1, with 8 positions matching TRBD1. V was clipped by 1 base and J by 5 bases; unmatched bases: 4. CDR1 is SGHRS and CDR2 is YFSETQ in the germline V gene. There are 14 residues in the CDR3. CDR3: CASSLKDRATEAFF. Here the CDR3 DNA reads TGCGCCAGCAGCTTGAAGGACAGGGCGACTGAAGCTTTCTTT.

The CDR3 DNA is TGTGCCAGCAGCCCCAGGGCCAGGGGCGAGCAGTACTTC. Protein sequence: CASSPRARGEQYF. V and J are TRBV11-3 and TRBJ2-7; D perhaps matches TRBD1 (6 bases). CDR1 SGHNT and CDR2 YENEEA come from the germline V gene. This CDR3 is 13 amino acids long. V gave up 5 bases and J gave up 6 bases, with 14 bases separating them.

The J gene is TRBJ1-3, the V gene TRBV19; no clear D gene. The CDR3 consists of 14 residues. Germline CDR1 and CDR2: LNHDA and SQIVND (reference sequence). The ends were cut back, 5 bases at V and 0 bases at J, with 8 bases in the middle. The CDR3 DNA reads TGTGCCAGTAGTTTGCAGTACTCTGGAAACACCATATATTTT. Amino acid sequence: CASSLQYSGNTIYF.

The rearrangement joins TRBV25-1 to TRBJ1-1; 7 bases agree with TRBD1. The CDR3 covers 14 residues. The J segment lost 5 bases and the V segment lost 5 bases, leaving 8 bases of the junction unmatched. Germline V lookup: CDR1 MGHDK, CDR2 SYGVNS. The CDR3 DNA reads TGTGCCAGCAGTTTTCCCGGGACAGCAACTGAAGCTTTCTTT. This codes for CASSFPGTATEAFF.

The chain is built from TRBV12-3 or TRBV12-4 and TRBJ1-2, with a weak D call TRBD1 (6 bases). This CDR3 comprises 13 residues. Trimming removed 5 bases from V and 8 bases from J, with 15 bases in between. This chain's CDR3 is CASSPLQGKGYTF. The CDR3 DNA reads as TGTGCCAGCAGTCCCCTCCAGGGGAAAGGCTACACCTTC.

V gene TRBV18 combines with J gene TRBJ2-2; maybe TRBD2 (5 bases). Germline assignment: CDR1 KGHSH and CDR2 LQKENI. The V and J ends lost 0 bases and 7 bases respectively, with 9 bases between them. This CDR3 has 14 residues. CDR3 sequence (DNA): TGTGCCAGCTCACCACCTTCGGGATACGGGGAGCTGTTTTTT. Protein: CASSPPSGYGELFF.

V usage is TRBV19 and J usage is TRBJ1-6, with 12 positions matching TRBD1. CDR3 length equals 19 residues. CDR1 and CDR2 from the germline V gene are LNHDA and SQIVND (reference sequence). V gave up 8 bases and J gave up 3 bases; unmatched junction bases: 14. The CDR3 sequence is CASQPTGQGASHYNSPLHF. CDR3 nucleotide sequence: TGTGCCAGTCAACCGACGGGACAGGGGGCCTCCCACTATAATTCACCCCTCCACTTT. Full variable domain (rest looked up from reference TRBV19 and TRBJ1-6): DGGITQSPKYLFRKEGQNVTLSCEQNLNHDAMYWYRQDPGQGLRLIYYSQIVNDFQKGDIAEGYSVSREKKESFPLTVTSAQKNPTAFYLCASQPTGQGASHYNSPLHFGNGTRLTVT.

The chain has TRBV28 and TRBJ2-7, with TRBD1 matching 9 bases. The CDR3 is made up of 14 amino acids. Germline trimming cut 6 bases from V and 2 bases from J; bases unmatched to any gene: 5. Germline assignment: CDR1 MDHEN and CDR2 SYDVKM. CDR3 sequence: CASSPGQGTYEQYF. The CDR3 region has the DNA TGTGCCAGCAGCCCGGGACAGGGTACCTACGAGCAGTACTTC.

The rearrangement uses TRBV4-2 and TRBJ1-2; the D gene is possibly TRBD1 (6 bases). Germline values: CDR1 LGHNA, CDR2 YNFKEQ. The CDR3 is 18 amino acids. V was pared by 1 base and J by 5 bases, with 23 bases between. The CDR3 reads CASSQASDSAKGLYGYTF. In DNA form, the CDR3 reads TGTGCCAGCAGCCAAGCATCGGACAGCGCCAAAGGACTGTATGGCTACACCTTC.

The chain joins TRBV2 to TRBJ1-2; no reliable D call. In germline, CDR1 is SNHLY, CDR2 FYNNEI. V shed 6 bases and J shed 7 bases, with 18 bases lying between them. CDR3 length equals 14 residues. The CDR3 sequence: CASRAGHSGGGYTF. CDR3 coding DNA: TGTGCCAGCAGGGCGGGCCACTCCGGAGGTGGCTACACCTTC.

The chain combines TRBV15 with TRBJ2-5; D possibly corresponds to TRBD2 (6 bases). The V end was cut by 0 bases, the J end by 0 bases, with 11 bases between. Germline lookup yields CDR1 LNHNV and CDR2 YYDKDF (reference sequence). The CDR3 is 16 residues long. CDR3 in amino acids: CATSRDSAGYQETQYF. The CDR3 nucleotides read TGTGCCACCAGCAGAGATTCGGCGGGGTACCAAGAGACCCAGTACTTC.

J is TRBJ2-1 and V is TRBV3-1 (or the pseudogene TRBV3-2); 15 positions match TRBD2. The CDR3 loop spans 18 amino acids. V shed 4 bases, J shed 2 bases, and the junction held 6 bases outside the gene matches. Germline V lookup: CDR1 LGHDT, CDR2 YNNKEL (reference sequence). For the CDR3, the DNA is TGTGCCAGCAGCCCAGGACTAGCGGGAGGGGCCGCCTACAATGAGCAGTTCTTC. Translated, it gives CASSPGLAGGAAYNEQFF.